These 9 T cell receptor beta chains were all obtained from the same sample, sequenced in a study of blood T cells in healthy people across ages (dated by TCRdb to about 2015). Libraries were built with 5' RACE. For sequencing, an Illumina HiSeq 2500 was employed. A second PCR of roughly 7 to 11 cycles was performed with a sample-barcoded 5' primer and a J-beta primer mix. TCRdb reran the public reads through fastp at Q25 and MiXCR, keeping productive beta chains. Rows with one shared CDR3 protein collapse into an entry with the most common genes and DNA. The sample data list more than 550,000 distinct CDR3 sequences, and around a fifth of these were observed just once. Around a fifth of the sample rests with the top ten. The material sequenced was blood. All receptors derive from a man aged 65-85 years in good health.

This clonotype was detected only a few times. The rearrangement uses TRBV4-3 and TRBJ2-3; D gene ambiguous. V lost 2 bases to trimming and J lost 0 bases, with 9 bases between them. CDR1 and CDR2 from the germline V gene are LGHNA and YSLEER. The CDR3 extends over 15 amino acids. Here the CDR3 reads CASSQSSTSTDTQYF. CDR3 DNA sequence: TGCGCCAGCAGCCAATCGTCCACTAGCACAGATACGCAGTATTTT.

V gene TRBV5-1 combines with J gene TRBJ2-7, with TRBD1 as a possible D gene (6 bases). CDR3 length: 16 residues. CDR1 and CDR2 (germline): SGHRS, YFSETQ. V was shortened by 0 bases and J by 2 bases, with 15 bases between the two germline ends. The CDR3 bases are TGCGCCAGCAGCTTGGCCGGGACAAGCACAACCTACGAGCAGTACTTC. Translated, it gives CASSLAGTSTTYEQYF.

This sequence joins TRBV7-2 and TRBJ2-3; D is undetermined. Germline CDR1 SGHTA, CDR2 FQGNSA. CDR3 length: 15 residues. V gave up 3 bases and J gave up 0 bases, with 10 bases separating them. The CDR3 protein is CASSLRLRSTDTQYF. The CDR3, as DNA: TGTGCCAGCAGCTTGAGACTGAGGAGCACAGATACGCAGTATTTT.

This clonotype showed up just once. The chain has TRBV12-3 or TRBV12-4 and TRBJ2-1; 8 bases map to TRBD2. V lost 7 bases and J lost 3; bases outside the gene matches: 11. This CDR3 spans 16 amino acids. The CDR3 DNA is TGTGCCAGCAACCCCGGCCAGCGGGAGTTCTACAATGAGCAGTTCTTC. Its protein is CASNPGQREFYNEQFF.

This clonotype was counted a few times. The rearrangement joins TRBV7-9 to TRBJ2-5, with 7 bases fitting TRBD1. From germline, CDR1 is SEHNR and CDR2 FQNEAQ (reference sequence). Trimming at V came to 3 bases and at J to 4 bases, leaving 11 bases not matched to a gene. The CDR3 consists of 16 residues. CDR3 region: CASSFGQQGLRETQYF. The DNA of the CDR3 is TGTGCCAGCAGCTTTGGACAACAGGGGCTGAGAGAGACCCAGTACTTC. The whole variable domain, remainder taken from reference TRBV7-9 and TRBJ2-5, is DTGVSQNPRHKITKRGQNVTFRCDPISEHNRLYWYRQTLGQGPEFLTYFQNEAQLEKSRLLSDRFSAERPKGSFSTLEIQRTEQGDSAMYLCASSFGQQGLRETQYFGPGTRLLVL.

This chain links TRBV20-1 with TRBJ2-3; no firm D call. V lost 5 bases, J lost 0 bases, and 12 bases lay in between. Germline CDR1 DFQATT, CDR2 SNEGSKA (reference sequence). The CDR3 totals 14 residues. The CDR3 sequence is CSARYLGSTDTQYF. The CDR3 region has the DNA TGCAGTGCTCGATACCTCGGGAGCACAGATACGCAGTATTTT.

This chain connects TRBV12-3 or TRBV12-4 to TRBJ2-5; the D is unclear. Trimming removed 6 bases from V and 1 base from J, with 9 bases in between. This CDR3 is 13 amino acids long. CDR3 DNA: TGTGCCAGCAGGGGATTAATCCAAGAGACCCAGTACTTC. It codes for CASRGLIQETQYF.

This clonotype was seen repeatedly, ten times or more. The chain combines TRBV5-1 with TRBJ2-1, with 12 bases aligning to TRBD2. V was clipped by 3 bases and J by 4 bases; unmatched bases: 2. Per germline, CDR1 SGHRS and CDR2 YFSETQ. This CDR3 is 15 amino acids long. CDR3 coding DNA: TGCGCCAGCAGCTCCGGGACTAGCGGGTACAATGAGCAGTTCTTC. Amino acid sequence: CASSSGTSGYNEQFF.

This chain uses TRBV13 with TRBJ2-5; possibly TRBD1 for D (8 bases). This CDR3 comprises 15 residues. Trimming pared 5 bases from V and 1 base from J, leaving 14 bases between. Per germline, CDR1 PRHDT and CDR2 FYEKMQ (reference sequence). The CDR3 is CASSHTGGGQETQYF. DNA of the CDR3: TGTGCCAGCAGCCATACAGGGGGGGGCCAAGAGACCCAGTACTTC.